This T cell receptor (beta chain) was sequenced in a study of beta chain features in type 1 diabetes. About the study: On cell yields, gender and age, patients and healthy donors were similar. Study conclusions and caveats: TCRB CDR3 length was moderately but significantly reduced in all four CD4+ subsets of Type 1 diabetes patients. Because the template was cDNA, high-expressing cells might be over-represented. More deletions and fewer insertions at VDJ junctions were found in patients with type 1 diabetes.

Heparinised blood was drawn once per donor, averaging approximately 0.12 L. Regarding this clone: What it binds is not known.

CDR1 and CDR2 (germline): MGHDK, SYGVNS. Deletions cut 8 bases from V and 7 bases from J, with 9 bases between. CDR3 length: 11 amino acids. Expressed TCRB transcripts were sequenced, since all the RNA that had been isolated was reverse transcribed. Generated by immunoSEQ multiplex PCR, the TCRdb table keeps only in-frame clones and is missing some. In the table there are around 260,000 clones, approximately 20% of which are singletons. The sequence derives from a woman in her 40s with type 1 diabetes. Sequencing input: naive CD4+ T cells from blood. The chain uses TRBV25-1 and TRBJ2-1, with a possible D match to TRBD1 (6 bases). The CDR3 loop reads CASGRGNEQFF. DNA for the CDR3: TGTGCCAGCGGTAGGGGGAATGAGCAGTTCTTC.